These 6 T cell receptor beta chains came from one sample sequenced in a study of monozygotic twins with inflammatory bowel disease. TCRdb re-called the 5' RACE reads and gives one entry per CDR3 protein, without DNA. The data include around 150,000 distinct CDR3 sequences; the top ten clones carry under 3.5%. The sequenced sample consisted of blood. The receptors were sampled from a human donor with ulcerative colitis or Crohn's disease, or a healthy co-twin of an affected twin (not recorded which).

The rearrangement joins TRBV4-3 to TRBJ2-7; TCRdb picks TRBD2, but there is no DNA to check that call. This CDR3 contains 16 residues. The germline CDR1 and CDR2 sequences are LGHNA and YSLEER. CDR3 sequence: CASSQDRGLAATEQYF.

The V call is TRBV19, the J call TRBJ2-1; the TCRdb call, TRBD2, lacks DNA for checking. The CDR3 has 15 amino acids. Per germline, CDR1 LNHDA and CDR2 SQIVND (reference sequence). Here the CDR3 reads CASSIASGSFNEQFF.

The chain links TRBV9 to TRBJ2-7; the TCRdb call, TRBD1, lacks DNA for checking. In germline, CDR1 is SGDLS, CDR2 YYNGEE. CDR3 size: 14 residues. CDR3 region: CASNQDNNSYEQYF.

This chain uses TRBV7-3 with TRBJ2-2. Germline V gives CDR1 SGHTA, CDR2 FQGTGA. The CDR3 has 13 residues. This CDR3 is CASSSPVTGELFF.

The chain recombines TRBV5-1 with TRBJ2-2. The CDR3 is 16 residues long. Germline CDR1 reads SGHRS; CDR2 reads YFSETQ. CDR3 amino acids: CASSLGGVRNTGELFF.

The V call is TRBV7-9, the J call TRBJ1-4; TCRdb reports TRBD1, a call that lacks DNA to check it against. This CDR3 is 15 amino acids long. CDR1 and CDR2 (germline): SEHNR, FQNEAQ (reference sequence). The CDR3 region is CASSPRGNTNEKLFF.